These 27 T cell receptor beta chains were all obtained from the same sample, sequenced in a study of metastatic and nonmetastatic thyroid tumors. Nobody among the patients had been given any treatment before thyroid surgery. TCRdb called clones again from the PCR reads with MiXCR. The repertoire holds over 50,000 clones, with less than 30% as singletons. Input material: blood. Receptors were obtained from a female donor with papillary thyroid cancer or a benign thyroid nodule (not recorded which). Some clones in this sample may be carry-over from other donors' samples.

This chain links TRBV6-2 or TRBV6-3 with TRBJ1-3, with D possibly matching TRBD1 (6 bases). The CDR3 has 13 amino acids. Germline values: CDR1 MNHEY, CDR2 SVGEGT. V was trimmed by 8 bases and J by 4 bases, leaving 12 bases between them. The CDR3 sequence is CASHPRGGNTIYF. Here the CDR3 DNA reads TGTGCCAGCCACCCCAGGGGCGGAAACACCATATATTTT.

In regard to this clone: A junction end diverges from the germline sequence, so it may reflect a read error. J is TRBJ1-2 and V is TRBV7-9; D gene ambiguous. The V gene's germline CDR1 is SEHNR and CDR2 FQNEAQ (reference sequence). The CDR3 is made up of 13 amino acids. CDR3: CASSDDYRAPKSF. The CDR3 DNA follows: TGTGCCAGCAGCGATGACTACAGAGCCCCCAAATCTTTC.

This clone showed up just a few times. The rearrangement links TRBV7-8 to TRBJ1-1, with D unclear. Germline-derived CDR1 and CDR2 are SGHVS and FQNEAQ. CDR3 length equals 15 residues. V lost 1 base and J lost 0, with 9 bases in between. The CDR3: CASSLEVIMNTEAFF. DNA of the CDR3: TGTGCCAGCAGCTTAGAGGTCATAATGAACACTGAAGCTTTCTTT.

The rearrangement uses TRBV11-1 and TRBJ2-3, with D possibly being TRBD1 (5 bases). Germline V gene sequence: CDR1 SGHAT, CDR2 FQDESV (reference sequence). The CDR3 runs 15 residues. V shed 7 bases and J shed 2 bases, with 16 bases lying between them. The CDR3: CASTPGAATTDTQYF. In nucleotides, the CDR3 is TGTGCCAGCACCCCTGGGGCGGCCACCACAGATACGCAGTATTTT.

V gene TRBV2 combines with J gene TRBJ2-7; possible D gene TRBD1, 6 bases. Trimming cost V 8 bases and J 3 bases, with 11 bases left between them. This CDR3 has 12 residues. CDR1 and CDR2 (germline): SNHLY, FYNNEI. The DNA for the CDR3 is TGTGCCAGCGCAGGGACAAGCTACGAGCAGTACTTC. Encoded protein: CASAGTSYEQYF.

This chain links TRBV2 with TRBJ2-1; possible D gene TRBD1, 5 bases. The length of the CDR3 is 16 residues. Between the trimmed V and J ends, which lost 4 bases and 0 bases, there was a span of 13 bases. Looked up from germline, CDR1 is SNHLY and CDR2 is FYNNEI. The CDR3 region is CASSGTGQSSYNEQFF. DNA of the CDR3: TGTGCCAGCAGTGGAACAGGCCAGAGCTCCTACAATGAGCAGTTCTTC. Looking up the rest from reference TRBV2 and TRBJ2-1 gives the full variable domain: EPEVTQTPSHQVTQMGQEVILRCVPISNHLYFYWYRQILGQKVEFLVSFYNNEISEKSEIFDDQFSVERPDGSNFTLKIRSTKLEDSAMYFCASSGTGQSSYNEQFFGPGTRLTVL.

The chain recombines TRBV11-2 with TRBJ2-3; 12 bases agree with TRBD2. V lost 3 bases to trimming and J lost 4 bases; unmatched junction nucleotides: 5. The CDR3 runs to 16 residues. Germline-derived CDR1 and CDR2 are SGHAT and FQNNGV. The CDR3 spells CASSLHSSGGADTQYF. DNA of the CDR3: TGTGCCAGCAGCTTGCACTCTAGCGGGGGGGCAGATACGCAGTATTTT.

The rearrangement links TRBV20-1 to TRBJ1-1, with D perhaps TRBD1 (6 bases). With 5 bases removed from V and 4 bases from J, the gap between germline ends came to 17 bases. CDR3 size: 14 residues. The germline CDR1 and CDR2 sequences are DFQATT and SNEGSKA (reference sequence). The CDR3 loop reads CSASLKGGRTEAFF. In nucleotides, the CDR3 is TGCAGTGCTTCACTCAAGGGGGGGCGCACTGAAGCTTTCTTT.

This clone was seen more than once but under ten times. The chain recombines TRBV28 with TRBJ2-3, with 8 bases identical to TRBD1. This CDR3 region has 17 residues. J gave up 6 bases and V 5 bases, and 16 bases lay outside the gene matches. CDR1 and CDR2 (germline): MDHEN, SYDVKM. The CDR3: CASSPTVLGQGLDTQYF. The CDR3 coding sequence is TGTGCCAGCAGTCCCACCGTTTTAGGACAGGGCTTGGATACGCAGTATTTT.

This clone was detected only a few times. A much larger clone differs from this one at a single base, so this may be a read error. The genes are TRBV5-1 and TRBJ2-1, with 13 nucleotides matching TRBD2. Looked up from germline, CDR1 is SGHRS and CDR2 is YFSETQ. CDR3 length equals 20 residues. The trim removed 7 bases at V and 2 bases at J, leaving 18 bases unmatched. CDR3 region: CASDIQPRTSGRKAYNEQFF. As DNA, the CDR3 is TGCGCCAGCGACATTCAACCTCGGACTAGCGGGAGAAAAGCCTACAATGAGCAGTTCTTC.

The gene calls are TRBV20-1 and TRBJ2-1; TRBD2 aligns across 7 bases. The germline gives CDR1 DFQATT, CDR2 SNEGSKA (reference sequence). The CDR3 spans 15 residues. Germline trimming cut 0 bases from V and 3 bases from J; bases unmatched to any gene: 5. CDR3 sequence: CSARDGRGDYNEQFF. The CDR3 region has the DNA TGCAGTGCTAGAGATGGCCGGGGGGACTACAATGAGCAGTTCTTC.

This clone has a count of ten or more. No conserved phenylalanine or tryptophan is present at the end of the CDR3, so a read error is the likely explanation. The DNA is omitted, as the CDR3 cannot be located on it reliably, and the CDR3 follows TCRdb's listing. The V call is TRBV5-1, the J call TRBJ1-2; the table's D call of TRBD1 was not tested on the DNA. The CDR3 is made up of 12 amino acids, end residues included. CDR1 is SGHRS, CDR2 YFSETQ, per germline. The CDR3 is CASSLDGASLHI.

V is TRBV5-1 and J is TRBJ2-3, with 8 bases lining up with TRBD2. Losses at the gene ends were 0 bases for V and 2 bases for J; bases not matched to a gene: 5. Germline V gives CDR1 SGHRS, CDR2 YFSETQ. This CDR3 spans 16 amino acids. The CDR3 loop reads CASSLGLALTTDTQYF. DNA for the CDR3: TGCGCCAGCAGCTTGGGACTAGCGCTGACCACAGATACGCAGTATTTT.

V usage is TRBV20-1 and J usage is TRBJ1-5; D is unclear. The CDR3 is 12 amino acids. In germline, CDR1 is DFQATT, CDR2 SNEGSKA (reference sequence). V was shortened by 6 bases and J by 4 bases, with 10 bases between the two germline ends. The CDR3 protein is CSAADSNQPQHF. CDR3 DNA: TGCAGTGCCGCGGACTCGAATCAGCCCCAGCATTTT.

This clone has a handful of counts. The V call is TRBV24-1, the J call TRBJ2-1; 11 nucleotides line up with TRBD1. This CDR3 spans 14 amino acids. The V gene end was trimmed by 10 bases and the J gene end by 7 bases; junction bases not matched to a gene: 8. CDR1 is KGHDR and CDR2 is SFDVKD in the germline V gene. This CDR3 reads CATASGTGGNEQFF. The DNA of the CDR3 is TGTGCCACTGCCTCTGGGACAGGGGGTAATGAGCAGTTCTTC.

This clone came up a few times. The chain carries TRBV6-1 and TRBJ1-1, with a weak D call TRBD1 (5 bases). V gave up 4 bases and J gave up 4 bases, with 22 bases separating them. Germline-derived CDR1 and CDR2 are MNHNS and SASEGT. The CDR3 length is 17 residues. This CDR3 is CASSALDQGTKSTEAFF. The DNA for the CDR3 is TGTGCCAGCAGTGCCCTGGACCAGGGAACAAAGAGCACTGAAGCTTTCTTT.

Within the sample, this clone is medium-sized (0.01 to 0.1%). V and J are TRBV25-1 and TRBJ2-3; 7 nucleotides agree with TRBD1. Germline V gene sequence: CDR1 MGHDK, CDR2 SYGVNS. V was clipped by 5 bases and J by 4 bases; unmatched bases: 3. The CDR3 length is 13 residues. The CDR3 nucleotides read TGTGCCAGCAGTTGGACAGGTCCAGATACGCAGTATTTT. It yields the protein CASSWTGPDTQYF.

This clone was observed a handful of times. CDR3 DNA: TGTGCCATCAGGACGGGACTACCCCCTTACGAGCAGTACTTC. It is translated as CAIRTGLPPYEQYF. V is TRBV10-3 and J is TRBJ2-7, with TRBD2 identical over 7 bases. The CDR3 is 14 amino acids. The ends lost 6 bases at V and 4 bases at J; junction bases unmatched: 9. Germline values: CDR1 ENHRY, CDR2 SYGVKD.

The V gene is TRBV20-1, the J gene TRBJ1-5; D not certain. Trimming cost V 4 bases and J 3 bases, with 10 bases left between them. Per germline, CDR1 DFQATT and CDR2 SNEGSKA (reference sequence). The CDR3 loop spans 13 amino acids. DNA for the CDR3: TGCAGTGCTAAAACGGAATCCAATCAGCCCCAGCATTTT. Translating gives CSAKTESNQPQHF.

The chain has TRBV5-1 and TRBJ1-3, with 7 nucleotides matching TRBD1. CDR3 length: 16 residues. V gave up 4 bases and J gave up 0 bases; unmatched junction bases: 7. From germline, CDR1 is SGHRS and CDR2 YFSETQ. The CDR3 DNA is TGCGCCAGCAGCATCAACCCAGGGGGCTCTGGAAACACCATATATTTT. Its protein product is CASSINPGGSGNTIYF.

The gene calls are TRBV19 and TRBJ1-2, with D unresolved. V lost 5 bases and J lost 0, with 19 bases in between. This CDR3 spans 17 amino acids. Germline V lookup: CDR1 LNHDA, CDR2 SQIVND (reference sequence). The CDR3 region is CASSHPLGSFSNYGYTF. CDR3 DNA: TGTGCCAGTAGTCATCCGCTAGGCAGCTTTTCTAACTATGGCTACACCTTC.

This chain links TRBV6-1 with TRBJ2-7, with D possibly matching TRBD1 (5 bases). Trimming removed 3 bases from V and 5 bases from J, with 17 bases in between. The CDR3 runs 15 residues. Germline-derived CDR1 and CDR2 are MNHNS and SASEGT. CDR3 bases: TGTGCCAGCAGTGATCTATTTCAGGGTTACCACGAGCAGTACTTC. As protein: CASSDLFQGYHEQYF.

About this clone itself: The same CDR3 also results from other DNA sequences found in this sample. This chain uses TRBV6-1 with TRBJ1-2, with 7 bases that match TRBD1. Germline V gene sequence: CDR1 MNHNS, CDR2 SASEGT. This CDR3 spans 14 amino acids. J was trimmed by 1 base and V by 7 bases; bases with no gene match: 6. The CDR3 loop is CASKVTGDNYGYTF. The CDR3 DNA reads as TGTGCCAGCAAAGTAACAGGGGATAACTATGGCTACACCTTC.

This clone appeared many times. The rearrangement joins TRBV4-3 to TRBJ1-2; TRBD1 matches at 7 bases. CDR3 length: 14 residues. V was clipped by 2 bases and J by 5 bases; unmatched bases: 5. Germline-derived CDR1 and CDR2 are LGHNA and YSLEER. CDR3 sequence reads: CASSQRTGPYGYTF. As DNA, the CDR3 is TGCGCCAGCAGCCAACGGACAGGTCCTTATGGCTACACCTTC.

The chain recombines TRBV19 with TRBJ2-1, with 8 nucleotides matching TRBD2. Germline CDR1 reads LNHDA; CDR2 reads SQIVND (reference sequence). The CDR3 contains 15 residues. The V segment lost 3 bases and the J segment 5 bases; nucleotides outside the gene matches: 6. CDR3 sequence (DNA): TGTGCCAGTAGTATGGAGCGGGAGTGGAACAATGAGCAGTTCTTC. This translates into CASSMEREWNNEQFF.

The V call is TRBV4-2, the J call TRBJ2-1; D is perhaps TRBD1 (5 bases). Germline V gene lookup returns CDR1 LGHNA and CDR2 YNFKEQ. CDR3 length equals 16 residues. Trimming stripped 0 bases from V and 1 base from J, with 10 bases between. The CDR3 nucleotides are TGTGCCAGCAGCCAAGATGGTGGGGCTTCCTACAATGAGCAGTTCTTC. Protein sequence: CASSQDGGASYNEQFF.

At least ten counts were recorded for this clone. A much bigger clone sits one base away, suggesting this may be a read error. The V gene is TRBV11-1, the J gene TRBJ2-1, with 8 bases lining up with TRBD2. CDR3 size: 15 residues. From germline, CDR1 is SGHAT and CDR2 FQDESV (reference sequence). V trimming: 5 bases; J trimming: 3 bases; junction bases outside the gene matches: 6. CDR3 coding DNA: TGTGCCAGCAGCACCACTAGCGGATTCTACAATGAGCAGTTCTTC. The encoded protein is CASSTTSGFYNEQFF.